This T cell receptor (beta chain) is from a study of EBV T-cell therapy then PD-1 blockade in nasopharyngeal carcinoma. The method was immunoSEQ multiplex PCR; TCRdb's version includes in-frame clones alone and lacks a portion of them. The sample has roughly 19,000 clones; more than 70% are singletons. The V and J ends lost 0 bases and 5 bases respectively, with 8 bases between them. Germline V gene lookup returns CDR1 MNHEY and CDR2 SVGEGT. The CDR3 has 14 residues. Treatment meaning: AdE1-LMPpoly-expanded autologous EBV-specific T-cell therapy followed by anti-PD-1 nivolumab. Comment on this clone: Its target is unknown.

The sample was CD8+ T cells from blood, taken at roughly day 35 from a patient whose treatment included autologous EBV-specific T cells and nivolumab. V gene TRBV6-2 or TRBV6-3 combines with J gene TRBJ2-1, with D unresolved. The receptor's source is a man between 35 and 55 years old with nasopharyngeal carcinoma. CDR3 region: CASSYSGYNNEQFF. The CDR3 DNA reads as TGTGCCAGCAGTTACTCTGGTTACAACAATGAGCAGTTCTTC.